These 17 T cell receptor beta chains originate from one sample sequenced in a study of blood T cell repertoires in COVID-19. Here immunoSEQ multiplex PCR was the method, and the copy in TCRdb shows in-frame clones only, minus some. The sample gives about 430,000 clones, over 85% of which show up once; 0.7% to 0.85% is in the top ten. The sample taken for sequencing was peripheral blood. All receptors come from a man between 18 and 29 years old with COVID-19, enrolled during active disease.

The gene calls are TRBV7-9 and TRBJ2-7, with a weak D call TRBD2 (7 bases). V was trimmed by 5 bases and J by 6 bases, leaving 23 bases between them. CDR3 length: 16 residues. Per germline, CDR1 SEHNR and CDR2 FQNEAQ (reference sequence). In DNA, the CDR3 is TGTGCCAGCAGCCTACTGTTAGGGGGAGGGGCTCTCGAGCAGTACTTC. This encodes CASSLLLGGGALEQYF.

The chain carries TRBV18 and TRBJ2-7, with D perhaps TRBD1 (6 bases). The CDR3 totals 13 residues. Germline CDR1 KGHSH, CDR2 LQKENI. V was shortened by 3 bases and J by 2 bases, with 8 bases between the two germline ends. CDR3 protein: CASSPAGAYEQYF. For the CDR3, the DNA is TGTGCCAGCTCACCGGCAGGGGCCTACGAGCAGTACTTC.

V is TRBV5-4 and J is TRBJ1-6, with 9 bases lining up with TRBD1. Germline CDR1 is SGHNT and CDR2 is YYREEE (reference sequence). V dropped 5 bases and J dropped 11; count of bases not matched to a gene: 11. The CDR3 is 15 amino acids. The DNA for the CDR3 is TGTGCCAGCAGTGCCGGGACAGGGATAGGGACACCCCTCCACTTT. It yields the protein CASSAGTGIGTPLHF.

The V and J genes are TRBV5-4 and TRBJ1-6, with D possibly being TRBD1 (5 bases). The germline gives CDR1 SGHNT, CDR2 YYREEE (reference sequence). The CDR3 loop spans 15 amino acids. Trimming took 7 bases from V and 7 from J, leaving 18 bases between them. CDR3 DNA: TGTGCCAGCGTAGGGCCGGTAGGGGTAAATTCACCCCTCCACTTT. Its protein product is CASVGPVGVNSPLHF.

The rearrangement uses TRBV6-5 and TRBJ2-7; 7 nucleotides match TRBD1. This CDR3 has 15 residues. Germline V gives CDR1 MNHEY, CDR2 SVGAGI. The V gene end was trimmed by 2 bases and the J gene end by 0 bases; junction bases not matched to a gene: 4. The chain's CDR3 is CASSYARDSSYEQYF. The CDR3 bases are TGTGCCAGCAGTTACGCCAGGGACAGCTCCTACGAGCAGTACTTC.

As concerns this clone: The sample carries other DNA sequences with the same CDR3. The rearrangement joins TRBV9 to TRBJ1-5; D is ambiguous. Germline-derived CDR1 and CDR2 are SGDLS and YYNGEE. The V end lost 0 bases, the J end lost 0 bases, and 7 bases lay between the germline ends. The CDR3 consists of 15 residues. This CDR3 is CASSVGGDSNQPQHF. The CDR3, as DNA: TGTGCCAGCAGCGTAGGTGGAGATAGCAATCAGCCCCAGCATTTT. Drawing the rest from reference TRBV9 and TRBJ1-5, the complete variable domain is DSGVTQTPKHLITATGQRVTLRCSPRSGDLSVYWYQQSLDQGLQFLIQYYNGEERAKGNILERFSAQQFPDLHSELNLSSLELGDSALYFCASSVGGDSNQPQHFGDGTRLSIL.

V is TRBV10-3 and J is TRBJ2-7; D possibly corresponds to TRBD2 (6 bases). The CDR3 loop spans 14 amino acids. Looked up from germline, CDR1 is ENHRY and CDR2 is SYGVKD. Trimming removed 6 bases from V and 0 bases from J, with 12 bases in between. The CDR3 region has the DNA TGTGCCATCAGGGGGGACTGGAGCTCCTACGAGCAGTACTTC. This translates into CAIRGDWSSYEQYF.

V usage is TRBV29-1 and J usage is TRBJ2-7, with TRBD1 as a possible D gene (5 bases). The CDR3 runs 11 residues. V shed 6 bases and J shed 2 bases, with 8 bases lying between them. The V gene's germline CDR1 is SQVTM and CDR2 ANQGSEA. The CDR3 sequence is CSVKGTYEQYF. The CDR3 DNA follows: TGCAGCGTGAAGGGGACCTACGAGCAGTACTTC.

This chain joins TRBV2 and TRBJ2-5; TRBD2 matches 7 bases. The CDR3 sequence is 15 residues long. J lost 7 bases, V lost 3 bases, and 11 bases had no gene match. Germline CDR1 SNHLY, CDR2 FYNNEI. The CDR3 here is CASSDQTSREWTQYF. The CDR3 DNA follows: TGTGCCAGCAGTGACCAGACTAGCCGAGAATGGACCCAGTACTTC.

In the case of this clone: At the DNA level, this CDR3 is encoded by other sequences in the same sample as well. The chain combines TRBV27 with TRBJ2-7; TRBD1 matches at 7 bases. CDR3 size: 14 residues. Germline-derived CDR1 and CDR2 are MNHEY and SMNVEV (reference sequence). V lost 2 bases to trimming and J lost 2 bases; unmatched junction nucleotides: 3. DNA of the CDR3: TGTGCCAGCAGTTTAGGGCAGGGGGCCTACGAGCAGTACTTC. Its translation is CASSLGQGAYEQYF.

The chain has TRBV2 and TRBJ2-7, with D possibly matching TRBD1 (5 bases). The CDR3 runs to 18 residues. V lost 2 bases, J lost 0 bases, and 20 bases lay in between. Per the germline V gene, CDR1 is SNHLY and CDR2 is FYNNEI. CDR3: CASSEPIDIGRASYEQYF. CDR3 coding DNA: TGTGCCAGCAGTGAACCCATAGACATTGGCAGGGCCTCCTACGAGCAGTACTTC.

This clone showed up just once. The chain recombines TRBV2 with TRBJ2-7; TRBD2 matches at 9 bases. Germline V gene sequence: CDR1 SNHLY, CDR2 FYNNEI. With V trimmed by 7 bases and J by 4 bases, 8 bases remained unmatched. This CDR3 has 14 amino acids. The CDR3 loop is CASMRREGGYEQYF. CDR3 DNA: TGTGCCAGCATGCGGCGGGAGGGCGGATACGAGCAGTACTTC.

This clone occurred once. This specimen includes other DNA sequences encoding the same CDR3. The chain uses TRBV12-3 or TRBV12-4 and TRBJ2-5, with no clear D. The V and J ends lost 5 bases and 2 bases respectively, with 3 bases between them. The length of the CDR3 is 11 residues. The CDR3 coding sequence is TGTGCCAGCAGTCTACAAGAGACCCAGTACTTC. Its protein product is CASSLQETQYF.

The chain uses TRBV27 and TRBJ2-7; 8 bases are shared with TRBD1. The CDR3 totals 15 residues. Germline V gene lookup returns CDR1 MNHEY and CDR2 SMNVEV (reference sequence). V lost 10 bases to trimming and J lost 0 bases; unmatched junction nucleotides: 11. The CDR3 DNA reads TGTGCCACCAAAGGGACAGGAAATCCCTCCTACGAGCAGTACTTC. This encodes CATKGTGNPSYEQYF.

The V gene is TRBV19, the J gene TRBJ2-1; D is uncertain. V was shortened by 8 bases and J by 4 bases, with 12 bases between the two germline ends. Germline V gene lookup returns CDR1 LNHDA and CDR2 SQIVND (reference sequence). The CDR3 sequence is 13 residues long. The CDR3 DNA sequence: TGTGCCAGTGCGGTCAACCGGTACAATGAGCAGTTCTTC. Encoded protein: CASAVNRYNEQFF. Variable domain in full (rest from reference TRBV19 and TRBJ2-1): DGGITQSPKYLFRKEGQNVTLSCEQNLNHDAMYWYRQDPGQGLRLIYYSQIVNDFQKGDIAEGYSVSREKKESFPLTVTSAQKNPTAFYLCASAVNRYNEQFFGPGTRLTVL.

This clone appeared a single time. The chain links TRBV4-1 to TRBJ2-3, with 7 bases that match TRBD2. CDR3 length equals 17 residues. The V gene's germline CDR1 is MGHRA and CDR2 YSYEKL. V trimming: 3 bases; J trimming: 3 bases; junction bases outside the gene matches: 12. The CDR3 DNA follows: TGCGCCAGCAGCCAGGTCGCTGGGCGGGAGAGTACAGATACGCAGTATTTT. Its translation: CASSQVAGRESTDTQYF.

The V and J genes are TRBV19 and TRBJ2-1; TRBD1 might be the D (6 bases). This CDR3 contains 13 residues. Germline loops: CDR1 LNHDA, CDR2 SQIVND (reference sequence). The V and J ends lost 6 bases and 8 bases respectively, with 14 bases between them. The CDR3 here is CASSPGVLDEQFF. In DNA form, the CDR3 reads TGTGCCAGTAGCCCAGGGGTTCTGGATGAGCAGTTCTTC.